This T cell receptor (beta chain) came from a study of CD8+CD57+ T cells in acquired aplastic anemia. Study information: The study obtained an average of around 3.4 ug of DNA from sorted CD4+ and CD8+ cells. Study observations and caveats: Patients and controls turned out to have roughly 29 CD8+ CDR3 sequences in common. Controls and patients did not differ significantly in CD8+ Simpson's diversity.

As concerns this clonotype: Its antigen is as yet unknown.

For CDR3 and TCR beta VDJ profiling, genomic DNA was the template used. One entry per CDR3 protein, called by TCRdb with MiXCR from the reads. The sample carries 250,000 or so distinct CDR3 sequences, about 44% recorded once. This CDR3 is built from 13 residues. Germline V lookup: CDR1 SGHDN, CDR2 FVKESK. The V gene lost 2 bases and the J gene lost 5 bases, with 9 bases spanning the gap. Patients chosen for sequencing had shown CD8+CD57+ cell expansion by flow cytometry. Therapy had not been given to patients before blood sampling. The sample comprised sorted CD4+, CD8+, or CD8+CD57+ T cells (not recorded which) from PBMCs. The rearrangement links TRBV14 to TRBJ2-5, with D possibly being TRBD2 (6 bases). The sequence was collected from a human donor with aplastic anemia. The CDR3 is CASSQRDWETQYF. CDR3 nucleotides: TGTGCCAGCAGCCAAAGGGACTGGGAGACCCAGTACTTC.